The T cell receptor (beta chain) under discussion was sequenced for a study of blood T cell repertoires in COVID-19. Authors' analysis steps: Cell counts per sample came from amplifying reference gene primers. The method was immunoSEQ multiplex PCR; TCRdb's version includes in-frame clones alone and lacks a portion of them. That table is the source of V, J and clone size, and D and trimming were worked out from the DNA. The data hold approximately 360,000 clones, with 83% observed a single time. Those who participated ranged in age from roughly 18 to 95 years and resided in approximately 26 US areas. Among Cohort 3 donors, those recovered had two negative PCRs, clearance, or symptom resolution. The CDR3 extends over 13 amino acids. Germline CDR1 is MGHRA and CDR2 is YSYEKL. Trimming removed 0 bases from V and 11 bases from J, with 11 bases in between.

The sequencing input was PBMCs or T cells enriched from blood (not recorded which). The receptor was isolated from a woman in her forties or fifties who had recovered from COVID-19. The chain uses TRBV4-1 and TRBJ2-1, with a weak D call TRBD1 (6 bases). The CDR3 bases are TGCGCCAGCAGCCAAGATTTAGGGACAAAGCAGTTCTTC. It specifies CASSQDLGTKQFF.